This T cell receptor beta chain is drawn from a study of CD8 T cells in Susac syndrome. Germline loops: CDR1 SNHLY, CDR2 FYNNEI. The CDR3 has 15 residues. The V end lost 4 bases, the J end lost 0 bases, and 12 bases lay between the germline ends. The multiple sclerosis controls were treatment-naive patients with relapsing-remitting disease that was stable or active. TEMRA cells were FACS-enriched, while CD8+ and CD4+ T cells were negatively isolated. As to this clonotype: The target antigen is unknown.

Reverse transcription of about 0.45 to 1 ug RNA was performed with random hexamers. Multiplex PCR with immunoSEQ amplified the TCR beta CDR3 across 54 Vbeta and 13 Jbeta. A single record per CDR3 protein comes from TCRdb applying MiXCR to the immunoSEQ multiplex PCR reads. The sample has about 130,000 distinct CDR3 sequences; roughly 80% are singletons. Study outcomes and limitations: It was acknowledged in the study that the number of individuals who were included in its TCR sequencing and HLA analysis was relatively small.

Sequencing input: CD8+ T cells from PBMCs. This TCR was recovered from a human donor with multiple sclerosis. The chain is built from TRBV2 and TRBJ1-2; D gene unclear. This CDR3 reads CASSGTPPANYGYTF. The CDR3 DNA reads as TGTGCCAGCAGTGGGACTCCTCCAGCTAACTATGGCTACACCTTC.